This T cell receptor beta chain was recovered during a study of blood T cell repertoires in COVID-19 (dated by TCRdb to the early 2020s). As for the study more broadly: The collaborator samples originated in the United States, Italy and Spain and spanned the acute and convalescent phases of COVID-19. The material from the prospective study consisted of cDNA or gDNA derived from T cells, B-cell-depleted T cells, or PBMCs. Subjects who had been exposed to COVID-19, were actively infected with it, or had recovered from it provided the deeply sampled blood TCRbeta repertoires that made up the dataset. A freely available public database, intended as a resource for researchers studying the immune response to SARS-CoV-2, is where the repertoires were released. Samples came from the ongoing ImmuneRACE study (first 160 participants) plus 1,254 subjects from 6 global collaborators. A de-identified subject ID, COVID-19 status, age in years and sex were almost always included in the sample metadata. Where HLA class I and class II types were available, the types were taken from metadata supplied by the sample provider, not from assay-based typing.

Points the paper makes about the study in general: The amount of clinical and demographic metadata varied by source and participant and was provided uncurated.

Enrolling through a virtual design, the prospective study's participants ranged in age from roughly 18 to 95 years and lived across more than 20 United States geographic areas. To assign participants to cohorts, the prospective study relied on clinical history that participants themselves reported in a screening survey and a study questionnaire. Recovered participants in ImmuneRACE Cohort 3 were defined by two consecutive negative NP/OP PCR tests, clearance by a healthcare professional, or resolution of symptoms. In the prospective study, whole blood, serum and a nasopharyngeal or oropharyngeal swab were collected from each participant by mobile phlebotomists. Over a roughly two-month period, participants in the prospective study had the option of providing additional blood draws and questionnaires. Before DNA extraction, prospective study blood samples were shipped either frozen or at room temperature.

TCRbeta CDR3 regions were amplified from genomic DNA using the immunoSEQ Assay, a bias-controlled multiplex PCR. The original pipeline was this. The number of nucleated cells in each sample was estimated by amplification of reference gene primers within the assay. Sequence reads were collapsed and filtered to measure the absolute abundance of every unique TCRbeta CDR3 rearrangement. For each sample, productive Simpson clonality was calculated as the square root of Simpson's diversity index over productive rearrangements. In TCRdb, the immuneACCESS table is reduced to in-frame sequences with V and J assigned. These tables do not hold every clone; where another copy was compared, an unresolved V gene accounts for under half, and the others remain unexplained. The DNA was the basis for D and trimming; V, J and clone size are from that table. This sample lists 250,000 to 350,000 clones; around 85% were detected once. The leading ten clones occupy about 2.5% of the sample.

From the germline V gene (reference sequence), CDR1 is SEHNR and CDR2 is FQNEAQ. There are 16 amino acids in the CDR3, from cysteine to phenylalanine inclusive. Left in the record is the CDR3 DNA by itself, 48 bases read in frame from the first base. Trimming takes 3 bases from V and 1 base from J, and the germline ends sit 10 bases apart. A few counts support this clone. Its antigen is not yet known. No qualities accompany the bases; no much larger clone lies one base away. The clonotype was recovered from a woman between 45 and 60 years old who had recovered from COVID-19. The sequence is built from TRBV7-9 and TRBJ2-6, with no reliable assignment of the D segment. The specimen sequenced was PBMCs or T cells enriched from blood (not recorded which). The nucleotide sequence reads TGTGCCAGCAGCTTTATCTCGGTATCTGGGGCCAACGTCCTGACTTTC. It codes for CASSFISVSGANVLTF.